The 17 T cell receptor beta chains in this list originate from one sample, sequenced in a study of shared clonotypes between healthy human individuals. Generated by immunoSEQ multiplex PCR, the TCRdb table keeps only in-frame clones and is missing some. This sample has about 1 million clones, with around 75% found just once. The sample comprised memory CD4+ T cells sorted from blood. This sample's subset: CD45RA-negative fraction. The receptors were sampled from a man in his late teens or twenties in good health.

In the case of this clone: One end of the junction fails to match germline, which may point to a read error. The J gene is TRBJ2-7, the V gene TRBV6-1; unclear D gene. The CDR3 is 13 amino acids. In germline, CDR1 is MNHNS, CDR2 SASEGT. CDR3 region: CASSEAAAYKQYF. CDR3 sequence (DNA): TGTGCCAGCAGTGAAGCGGCGGCCTACAAGCAGTACTTC.

The CDR3 loop is CAWGRQGRNVHF. The CDR3 nucleotides are TGTGCCTGGGGCCGACAGGGAAGAAACGTCCACTTT. The chain combines TRBV30 with TRBJ1-6; 7 bases map to TRBD1. V trimming: 5 bases; J trimming: 17 bases; junction bases outside the gene matches: 12. The CDR3 is 12 amino acids. Germline CDR1 is GTSNPN and CDR2 is SVGIG (reference sequence).

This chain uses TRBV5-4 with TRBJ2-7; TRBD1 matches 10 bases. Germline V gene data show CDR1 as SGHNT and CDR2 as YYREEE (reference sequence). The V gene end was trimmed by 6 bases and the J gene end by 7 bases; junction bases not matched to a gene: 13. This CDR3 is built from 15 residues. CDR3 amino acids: CASNFAGTGAREQYF. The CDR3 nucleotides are TGTGCCAGCAACTTTGCCGGGACAGGGGCGAGGGAGCAGTACTTC.

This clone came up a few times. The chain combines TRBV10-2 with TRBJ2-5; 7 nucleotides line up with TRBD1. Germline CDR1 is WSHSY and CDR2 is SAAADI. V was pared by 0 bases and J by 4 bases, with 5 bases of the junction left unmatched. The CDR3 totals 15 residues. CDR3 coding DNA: TGCGCCAGCAGTGAGTCAGGGGGCACGGGAGAGACCCAGTACTTC. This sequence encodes CASSESGGTGETQYF.

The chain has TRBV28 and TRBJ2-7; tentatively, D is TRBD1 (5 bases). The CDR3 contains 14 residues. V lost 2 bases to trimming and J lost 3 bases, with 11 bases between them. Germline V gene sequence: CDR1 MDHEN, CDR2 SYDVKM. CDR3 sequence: CASSLQQENYEQYF. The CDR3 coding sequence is TGTGCCAGCAGTTTACAACAGGAGAACTACGAGCAGTACTTC.

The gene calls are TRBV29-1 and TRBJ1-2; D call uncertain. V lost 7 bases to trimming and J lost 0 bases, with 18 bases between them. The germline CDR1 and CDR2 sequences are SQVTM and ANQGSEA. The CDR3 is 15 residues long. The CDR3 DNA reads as TGCAGCGCTGGGTCTCTCCACCAGGCTAACTATGGCTACACCTTC. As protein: CSAGSLHQANYGYTF.

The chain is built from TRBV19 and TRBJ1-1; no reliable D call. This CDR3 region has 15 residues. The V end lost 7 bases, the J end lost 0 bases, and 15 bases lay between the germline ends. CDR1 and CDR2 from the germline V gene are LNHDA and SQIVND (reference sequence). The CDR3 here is CASTTGGRMNTEAFF. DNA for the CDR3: TGTGCCAGTACCACGGGAGGGAGAATGAACACTGAAGCTTTCTTT.

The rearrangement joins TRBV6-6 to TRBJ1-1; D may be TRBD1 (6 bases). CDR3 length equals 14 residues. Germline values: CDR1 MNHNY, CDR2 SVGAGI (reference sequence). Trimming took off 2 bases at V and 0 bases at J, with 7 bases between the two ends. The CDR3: CASSYGQLNTEAFF. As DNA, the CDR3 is TGTGCCAGCAGTTACGGACAGCTGAACACTGAAGCTTTCTTT.

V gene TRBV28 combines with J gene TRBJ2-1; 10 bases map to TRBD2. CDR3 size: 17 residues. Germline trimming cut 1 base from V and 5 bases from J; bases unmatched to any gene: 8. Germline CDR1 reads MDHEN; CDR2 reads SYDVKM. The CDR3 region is CASSLLSSGSINNEQFF. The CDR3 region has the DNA TGTGCCAGCAGTTTATTGTCTAGCGGGAGTATTAACAATGAGCAGTTCTTC.

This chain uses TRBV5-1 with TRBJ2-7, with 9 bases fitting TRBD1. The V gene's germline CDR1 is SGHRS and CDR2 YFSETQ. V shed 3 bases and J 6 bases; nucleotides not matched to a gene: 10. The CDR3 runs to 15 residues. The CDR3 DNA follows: TGCGCCAGCAGCTCCGGTCCCGGGACAGGGATCGAGCAGTACTTC. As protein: CASSSGPGTGIEQYF.

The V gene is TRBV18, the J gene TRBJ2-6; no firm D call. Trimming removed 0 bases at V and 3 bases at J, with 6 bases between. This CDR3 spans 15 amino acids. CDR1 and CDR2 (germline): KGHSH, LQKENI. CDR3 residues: CASSPPGYGANVLTF. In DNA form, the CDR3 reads TGTGCCAGCTCACCACCGGGGTATGGGGCCAACGTCCTGACTTTC.

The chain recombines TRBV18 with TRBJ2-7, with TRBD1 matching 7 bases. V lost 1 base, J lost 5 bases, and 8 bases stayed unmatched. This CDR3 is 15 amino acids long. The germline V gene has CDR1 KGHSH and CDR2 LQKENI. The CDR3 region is CASSPRDSSIHEQYF. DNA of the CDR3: TGTGCCAGCTCACCACGGGACAGCTCCATCCACGAGCAGTACTTC.

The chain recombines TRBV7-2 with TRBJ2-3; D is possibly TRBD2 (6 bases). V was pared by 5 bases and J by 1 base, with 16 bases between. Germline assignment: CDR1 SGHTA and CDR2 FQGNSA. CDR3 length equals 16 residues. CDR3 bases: TGTGCCAGCAGCCCCGCGGTGCGGGGACGCACAGATACGCAGTATTTT. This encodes CASSPAVRGRTDTQYF.

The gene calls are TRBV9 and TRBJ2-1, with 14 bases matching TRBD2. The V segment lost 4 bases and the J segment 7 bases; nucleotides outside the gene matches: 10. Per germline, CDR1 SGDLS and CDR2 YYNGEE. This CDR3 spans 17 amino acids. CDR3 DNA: TGTGCCAGCAGCCCGGGACTAGCGGGAGCGGACGGGAATGAGCAGTTCTTC. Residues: CASSPGLAGADGNEQFF.

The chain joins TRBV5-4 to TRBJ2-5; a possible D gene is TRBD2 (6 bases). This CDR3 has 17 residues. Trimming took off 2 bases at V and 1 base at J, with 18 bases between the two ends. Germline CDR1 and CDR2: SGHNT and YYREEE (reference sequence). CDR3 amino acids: CASSFALRRAGQETQYF. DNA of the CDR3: TGTGCCAGCAGCTTTGCCTTACGGAGGGCCGGCCAAGAGACCCAGTACTTC.

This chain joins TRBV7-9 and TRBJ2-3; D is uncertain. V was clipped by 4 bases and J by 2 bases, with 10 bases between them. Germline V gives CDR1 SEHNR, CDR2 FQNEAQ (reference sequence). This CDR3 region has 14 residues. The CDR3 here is CASSSNFYTDTQYF. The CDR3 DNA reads TGTGCCAGCAGCTCAAACTTCTACACAGATACGCAGTATTTT. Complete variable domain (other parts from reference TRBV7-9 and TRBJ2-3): DTGVSQNPRHKITKRGQNVTFRCDPISEHNRLYWYRQTLGQGPEFLTYFQNEAQLEKSRLLSDRFSAERPKGSFSTLEIQRTEQGDSAMYLCASSSNFYTDTQYFGPGTRLTVL.

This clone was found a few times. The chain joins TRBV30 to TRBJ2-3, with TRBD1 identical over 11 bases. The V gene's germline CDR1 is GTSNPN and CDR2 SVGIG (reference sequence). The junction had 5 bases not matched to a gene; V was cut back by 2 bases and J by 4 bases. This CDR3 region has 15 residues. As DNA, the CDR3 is TGTGCCTGGAGTCCAGGACAGGGGGCCTCAGATACGCAGTATTTT. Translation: CAWSPGQGASDTQYF.